This TCR beta chain appears in the sequencing data of a study of read filtering for tumor transcriptome and immune sequencing (dated by TCRdb to 2018 to 2021). Looking at the study overall: The cohort had 17 male and 14 female patients with a mean age of around 66 years, ranging from roughly 40 to 90. TCR-region mapped reads per sample ranged from about 4.05 to 11 million with IR-seq versus only 85 to 1273 with RNA-seq. One main goal was a read-filtering strategy for immune repertoire data, in particular deciding whether clonotypes backed by only one read should be removed. Whole-transcriptome libraries were prepared with the TruSeq RNA Access Library Prep Kit after DNase treatment. The study compared TCR repertoires from targeted immune repertoire sequencing and bulk whole-transcriptome sequencing run on the same bone marrow samples. By revised international staging, eight or nine patients were R-ISS I, some 17 were R-ISS II and about seven were R-ISS III.

This clonotype was seen at least ten times. What this receptor recognizes is not known. Per-base qualities were not stored, and no clone one base away is much larger. A distance of 15 bases separates the germline ends of V and J, which lose 7 bases and 3 bases respectively. Sequences SNHLY (CDR1) and FYNNEI (CDR2) are obtained from the germline V gene. There are 14 amino acids in the CDR3, from cysteine to phenylalanine inclusive. Only the CDR3 portion is preserved as DNA: 42 bases, with reading frame beginning at the first base. Results the study describes overall, beyond this receptor: Single-read clonotypes made up about four fifths of clonotypes but 3.5% to 4.5% of total reads in IR-seq, and about three quarters of clonotypes and 35% to 50% of reads in RNA-seq. Rather than purified T cells, the sorted CD138-negative fraction was a mixed bone marrow immune population. Removing single-read clonotypes increased the correlation between IR-seq and RNA-seq shared clonotype proportions. IR-seq captured clonotypes at much higher depth and more reliably than RNA-seq, and smaller IR-seq throughput sufficed to identify most shared clonotypes.

The Immunoverse kit was used to build TCR libraries from about 430 ng RNA, with molecular barcoded adaptors covering alpha/delta and beta/gamma chains. TCR library preparation used the same RNA that went into transcriptome sequencing. An Illumina HiSeq 4000 with 2 x 150 cycles was used to sequence the TCR libraries. The original pipeline was this. Using MiXCR, which included quality filtering and error correction, TCR reads were aligned to human V, D, J and C references and then assembled into CDR3 clonotypes. The tcR package in R was used to analyze clonotype counts and gene usage diversity. Raw mapping reads were checked after the RNA-seq reads had been mapped by STAR aligner version 2.5.3a onto the human GRCh37 genome. IR-seq fastq files were randomly downsampled with Seqtk 1.3 to test the effect of sequencing depth on detected clonotypes. Starting from the raw public reads, TCRdb applied fastp trimming at Q25, assembled clones with MiXCR and retained in-frame beta chains. Each CDR3 protein appears once, grouped with its most common genes and DNA. The authors' filters were not applied to this entry. Counted in this sample were roughly 41,000 distinct CDR3 sequences; roughly 13% of them appeared once. About 40% of the sample rests with the top ten.

Every patient had bone marrow sampled at the time of active disease. Ficoll-Hypaque density gradient centrifugation was used to isolate bone marrow mononuclear cells. CD138-negative cells were obtained by negative selection after labeling with CD138 magnetic microbeads on a MACS separator, removing myeloma plasma cells. Purity of the isolated cells was checked by flow cytometry on an Attune NxT using CD138 antibodies. Total RNA was extracted using TRIzol reagent and was quantified on a NanoDrop spectrophotometer. Paired RNA-seq and IR-seq were performed on each patient's CD138-negative bone marrow sample.

The sample comprised a population of CD138-negative cells sorted from bone marrow. Taken with the paper, the label for cell subset or site translates to: bone marrow mononuclear cells depleted of CD138+ plasma/myeloma cells by negative magnetic selection. This receptor was obtained from a donor aged 40 or older with multiple myeloma. The chain links TRBV2 with TRBJ1-2, and possibly TRBD1, on 6 matching bases. The CDR3 has the sequence CASTLGGGDYGYTF. The nucleotide sequence is TGTGCCAGCACGCTTGGAGGGGGGGACTATGGCTACACCTTC. With all but the CDR3 taken from the reference TRBV2 and TRBJ1-2 genes, the full variable domain is: EPEVTQTPSHQVTQMGQEVILRCVPISNHLYFYWYRQILGQKVEFLVSFYNNEISEKSEIFDDQFSVERPDGSNFTLKIRSTKLEDSAMYFCASTLGGGDYGYTFGSGTRLTVV.